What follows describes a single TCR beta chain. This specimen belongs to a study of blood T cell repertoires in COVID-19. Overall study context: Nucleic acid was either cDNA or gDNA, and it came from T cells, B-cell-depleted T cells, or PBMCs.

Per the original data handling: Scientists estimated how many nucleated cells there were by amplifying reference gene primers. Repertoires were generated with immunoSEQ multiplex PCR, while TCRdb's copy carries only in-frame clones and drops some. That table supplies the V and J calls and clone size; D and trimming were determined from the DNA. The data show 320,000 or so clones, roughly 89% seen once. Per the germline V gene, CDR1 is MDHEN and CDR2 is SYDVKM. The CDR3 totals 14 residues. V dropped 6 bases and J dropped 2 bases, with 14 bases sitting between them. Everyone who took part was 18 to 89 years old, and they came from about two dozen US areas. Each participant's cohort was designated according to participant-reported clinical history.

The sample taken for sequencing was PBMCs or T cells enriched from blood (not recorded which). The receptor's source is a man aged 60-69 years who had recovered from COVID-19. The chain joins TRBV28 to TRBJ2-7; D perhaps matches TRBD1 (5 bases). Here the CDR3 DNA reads TGTGCCAGCAGAGCGACAGTCCACCCCTACGAGCAGTACTTC. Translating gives CASRATVHPYEQYF.